One sample yielded the 5 T cell receptor beta chains listed below, sequenced in a study of T cell responses to AZD1222 COVID-19 vaccine (dated by TCRdb to the early 2020s). Libraries were made using the immunoSEQ multiplex PCR assay. This immuneACCESS table, as held by TCRdb, lists in-frame sequences with V and J called but not all clones. Of the missing ones, under half trace to an unresolved V gene in checked studies; the others have no known cause. Across this sample there are 84,000 or so clones, with under 95% seen only once. 5.2% of the sample comes from the top ten. In the paper's terms, the time point label means: baseline before first vaccination. The treatment or condition label corresponds to: meningococcal conjugate vaccine given as trial control. Specimen: peripheral blood, collected on day 0 of MenACWY control vaccination. These receptors were obtained from an adult in good health.

The V gene is TRBV6-5, the J gene TRBJ2-1; possibly TRBD1 for D (6 bases). V gave up 5 bases and J gave up 10 bases, with 18 bases separating them. This CDR3 has 14 residues. Per germline, CDR1 MNHEY and CDR2 SVGAGI. CDR3 residues: CASSPGTPLGEQFF. In DNA form, the CDR3 reads TGTGCCAGCAGTCCTGGGACACCCTTGGGGGAGCAGTTCTTC.

The rearrangement links TRBV3-1 (or the pseudogene TRBV3-2) to TRBJ2-1; D might be TRBD2 (7 bases). This CDR3 spans 14 amino acids. The germline V gene encodes CDR1 LGHDT and CDR2 YNNKEL (reference sequence). V lost 1 base, J lost 13 bases, and 17 bases lay in between. This CDR3 is CASSQGAGHLTQFF. DNA for the CDR3: TGTGCCAGCAGCCAAGGAGCGGGACACCTGACACAGTTCTTC.

The chain recombines TRBV18 with TRBJ2-7, with D possibly being TRBD1 (5 bases). The V end was cut by 2 bases, the J end by 0 bases, with 11 bases between. This CDR3 is 15 amino acids long. Germline V gene data show CDR1 as KGHSH and CDR2 as LQKENI. As DNA, the CDR3 is TGTGCCAGCTCACCAGGGCAGGGTGACTCCTACGAGCAGTACTTC. It encodes CASSPGQGDSYEQYF.

This chain connects TRBV9 to TRBJ2-3; D remains ambiguous. Germline CDR1 is SGDLS and CDR2 is YYNGEE. The CDR3 has 14 amino acids. V was shortened by 1 base and J by 0 bases, with 6 bases between the two germline ends. The CDR3 reads CASSVRPSTDTQYF. CDR3 in DNA: TGTGCCAGCAGCGTAAGGCCAAGCACAGATACGCAGTATTTT.

The chain carries TRBV14 and TRBJ1-1; no definite D call. This CDR3 comprises 15 residues. Trimming stripped 4 bases from V and 0 bases from J, with 12 bases between. Germline CDR1 reads SGHDN; CDR2 reads FVKESK. CDR3 residues: CASSPRRGMNTEAFF. DNA for the CDR3: TGTGCCAGCAGCCCCAGGCGGGGTATGAACACTGAAGCTTTCTTT.